This T cell receptor beta chain was retrieved from a study of blood T cell repertoires in COVID-19. TCRdb's copy holds only in-frame clones and misses some; the assay was immunoSEQ multiplex PCR. The sample contains about 350,000 clones, about 88% of which appear only once. Unmatched junction bases numbered 5, after V lost 6 bases and J lost 7 bases. The germline V gene has CDR1 KGHSH and CDR2 LQKENI. The CDR3 is 13 residues long. The J gene is TRBJ2-2, the V gene TRBV18; 7 bases fit TRBD1. Sequencing input: PBMCs or T cells enriched from blood (not recorded which). The source of this sequence is a woman in her 30s who had been exposed to COVID-19. This chain's CDR3 is CASSRQGDGELFF. The DNA of the CDR3 is TGTGCCAGCTCCCGACAGGGAGACGGGGAGCTGTTTTTT.